These T cell receptor beta chains were read from a single sample in a study of OX40 agonist ivuxolimab in advanced cancers. Method: immunoSEQ multiplex PCR; TCRdb's copy keeps in-frame clones and lacks some. This sample has 100,000 or so clones; around 87% occur once, and the top ten carry about 0.3%. Sequences were derived from CD4+ or CD8+ T cells sorted from blood, sampled in a trial of the OX40 agonist ivuxolimab. The receptor source for this set is an adult with an advanced solid tumor such as melanoma, head and neck, liver or kidney cancer. Both conserved end residues are part of each CDR3. A D gene is named only where the DNA matches it firmly.

CDR3 length	V gene	J gene	D gene	CDR3 protein	CDR3 DNA
15	TRBV5-4	TRBJ2-1	TRBD2	CASSPGGFGNNEQFF	TGTGCCAGCAGCCCCGGGGGGTTTGGGAACAATGAGCAGTTCTTC
12	TRBV7-6	TRBJ2-5	NA	CASSLAQETQYF	TGTGCCAGCAGCTTAGCCCAAGAGACCCAGTACTTC
11	TRBV6-1	TRBJ2-3	NA	CASQGTDTQYF	TGTGCCAGCCAGGGCACAGATACGCAGTATTTT
12	TRBV11-2	TRBJ2-7	NA	CASSLEPYEQYF	TGTGCCAGCAGCCTCGAACCCTACGAGCAGTACTTC
15	TRBV6-6	TRBJ2-6	NA	CASSKASSGANVLTF	TGTGCCAGCAGTAAAGCGAGCTCTGGGGCCAACGTCCTGACTTTC
13	TRBV25-1	TRBJ1-2	NA	CASRGLYRYGYTF	TGTGCCAGCCGTGGTTTGTACCGCTATGGCTACACCTTC
13	TRBV7-7	TRBJ1-5	NA	CASSLDQGQPQHF	TGTGCTAGCAGCTTAGACCAGGGACAGCCCCAGCATTTT
14	TRBV5-6	TRBJ2-7	TRBD1	CASTLTGGLGEQYF	TGTGCCAGCACCTTGACAGGGGGCTTGGGGGAGCAGTACTTC
17	TRBV9	TRBJ2-1	NA	CASSVGVRAASYNEQFF	TGTGCCAGCAGCGTAGGAGTGAGGGCAGCCAGTTACAATGAGCAGTTCTTC
14	TRBV7-9	TRBJ1-2	TRBD1	CASSLADRPGGYTF	TGTGCCAGCAGCTTAGCGGACAGGCCGGGGGGCTACACCTTC
15	TRBV6-5	TRBJ2-5	NA	CASSSSRGLYWTQYF	TGTGCCAGCAGTTCCTCCCGGGGACTCTACTGGACCCAGTACTTC
14	TRBV19	TRBJ2-7	NA	CASSRGGFTREQYF	TGTGCCAGCTCAAGGGGGGGATTTACGCGGGAGCAGTACTTC
15	TRBV19	TRBJ1-4	TRBD1	CASSSGTATNEKLFF	TGTGCCAGTAGTAGCGGGACAGCAACTAATGAAAAACTGTTTTTT
16	TRBV4-1	TRBJ1-5	TRBD1	CASSAGQSGSNQPQHF	TGCGCCAGCAGCGCGGGACAGTCTGGGAGCAATCAGCCCCAGCATTTT
14	TRBV2	TRBJ2-5	NA	CASSERFTQETQYF	TGTGCCAGCAGTGAGAGGTTCACTCAAGAGACCCAGTACTTC
14	TRBV27	TRBJ1-6	NA	CATLDRVPNSPLHF	TGTGCCACCTTGGACCGGGTCCCAAATTCACCCCTCCACTTT
14	TRBV25-1	TRBJ2-7	NA	CASSTPGRTYEQYF	TGTGCCAGCAGTACTCCCGGGAGAACCTACGAGCAGTACTTC
12	TRBV6-6	TRBJ1-2	NA	CASSWTGYGYTF	TGTGCCAGCAGTTGGACCGGCTATGGCTACACCTTC
14	TRBV19	TRBJ2-5	NA	CASSIAGRVETQYF	TGTGCCAGTAGTATAGCGGGGCGGGTAGAGACCCAGTACTTC